Each of the 28 T cell receptor beta chains below was sequenced from the same sample in a study of shared clonotypes between healthy human individuals. Measured with immunoSEQ multiplex PCR; TCRdb has only the in-frame clones, and not every one. The sample carries roughly 2.6 million clones, 85% to 95% recorded once. Source material: naive CD4+ T cells sorted from blood. Stated subset: CD45RA+ positively selected. These TCRs come from a man between 18 and 29 years old in good health.

The rearrangement joins TRBV11-2 to TRBJ1-4; the D is unclear. The CDR3 is made up of 14 amino acids. V was shortened by 2 bases and J by 8 bases, with 12 bases between the two germline ends. Germline CDR1 reads SGHAT; CDR2 reads FQNNGV. CDR3 in amino acids: CASSLFGVGEKLFF. CDR3 DNA: TGTGCCAGCAGCTTATTCGGGGTCGGCGAAAAACTGTTTTTT. The variable domain in full, completed from reference TRBV11-2 and TRBJ1-4, reads EAGVAQSPRYKIIEKRQSVAFWCNPISGHATLYWYQQILGQGPKLLIQFQNNGVVDDSQLPKDRFSAERLKGVDSTLKIQPAKLEDSAVYLCASSLFGVGEKLFFGSGTQLSVL.

This chain links TRBV19 with TRBJ2-7, with 9 bases matching TRBD1. The CDR3 runs 14 residues. The germline V gene encodes CDR1 LNHDA and CDR2 SQIVND (reference sequence). With 9 bases clipped from V and 5 bases from J, the junction kept 11 bases outside the gene matches. CDR3 bases: TGTGCCAGCCAATCAAGGACAGGGGTGCACGAGCAGTACTTC. Translated, it gives CASQSRTGVHEQYF.

Note on this clone: Other DNA sequences from this sample encode an identical CDR3 as well. This chain connects TRBV30 to TRBJ2-2; TRBD2 might be the D (6 bases). CDR1 GTSNPN and CDR2 SVGIG come from the germline V gene (reference sequence). V was cut by 3 bases and J by 0 bases, with 8 bases left in between. This CDR3 spans 14 amino acids. The CDR3 DNA reads TGTGCCTGGAGGCCTAGCGCGAACACCGGGGAGCTGTTTTTT. Amino acid sequence: CAWRPSANTGELFF.

The chain recombines TRBV5-1 with TRBJ2-2; perhaps D is TRBD1 or TRBD2 (5 bases each). The CDR3 is made up of 18 amino acids. With 4 bases removed from V and 2 bases from J, the gap between germline ends came to 21 bases. Germline CDR1 is SGHRS and CDR2 is YFSETQ. For the CDR3, the DNA is TGCGCCAGCAGCCGGTCTGGGGACCGGAATATCAACACCGGGGAGCTGTTTTTT. Protein: CASSRSGDRNINTGELFF.

V and J are TRBV6-1 and TRBJ1-6, with a weak D call TRBD1 (5 bases). Germline-derived CDR1 and CDR2 are MNHNS and SASEGT. This CDR3 has 16 residues. Trimming shortened V by 1 base and J by 5 bases, and 12 bases separated the two germline ends. CDR3 protein: CASSEGGIKNNSPLHF. In DNA, the CDR3 is TGTGCCAGCAGTGAAGGGGGGATTAAGAATAATTCACCCCTCCACTTT.

This clone was counted once. This chain links TRBV5-1 with TRBJ2-7, with 8 bases matching TRBD1. Looked up from germline, CDR1 is SGHRS and CDR2 is YFSETQ. The ends lost 2 bases at V and 0 bases at J; junction bases unmatched: 4. CDR3 length equals 15 residues. The CDR3 bases are TGCGCCAGCAGCTTACAGGGGACAGGCTCCTACGAGCAGTACTTC. Its protein is CASSLQGTGSYEQYF.

This clone was observed a handful of times. Other DNA sequences in the sample encode the same CDR3. The chain joins TRBV18 to TRBJ2-5; no firm D call. The germline gives CDR1 KGHSH, CDR2 LQKENI. The V end was cut by 6 bases, the J end by 1 base, with 9 bases between. This CDR3 is built from 13 residues. The CDR3 loop reads CASSPSLQETQYF. The CDR3 nucleotides are TGTGCCAGCTCCCCCTCCCTCCAAGAGACCCAGTACTTC.

The CDR3 nucleotides are TGTGCCAGCAGCTCCGACGGCCCGTCTTCAGATACGCAGTATTTT. As protein: CASSSDGPSSDTQYF. V gene TRBV7-3 combines with J gene TRBJ2-3; D is undetermined. The ends were cut back, 4 bases at V and 4 bases at J, with 15 bases in the middle. This CDR3 comprises 15 residues. The germline V gene has CDR1 SGHTA and CDR2 FQGTGA. The full variable domain, in which reference TRBV7-3 and TRBJ2-3 provide the parts outside the CDR3, is GAGVSQTPSNKVTEKGKYVELRCDPISGHTALYWYRQSLGQGPEFLIYFQGTGAADDSGLPNDRFFAVRPEGSVSTLKIQRTERGDSAVYLCASSSDGPSSDTQYFGPGTRLTVL.

This clone has a single count. J is TRBJ2-7 and V is TRBV11-3; 9 nucleotides line up with TRBD1. Germline V CDR1 and CDR2: SGHNT, YENEEA. This CDR3 region has 14 residues. V shed 4 bases, J shed 5 bases, and the junction held 6 bases outside the gene matches. The CDR3 sequence: CASSSSRTGDEQYF. The CDR3 DNA sequence: TGTGCCAGCAGCTCCTCTCGGACAGGGGACGAGCAGTACTTC.

As concerns this clone: The junction shows a germline mismatch at one end, possibly a read error. V gene TRBV10-2 combines with J gene TRBJ2-1; the D call may be TRBD1 or TRBD2 (6 bases each). Per the germline V gene, CDR1 is WSHSY and CDR2 is SAAADI. The CDR3 contains 13 residues. The chain's CDR3 is CASSGQDYTEQFF. The CDR3, as DNA: TGCGCCAGCAGTGGACAGGACTACACTGAGCAGTTCTTC.

Only one count was recorded for this clone. The CDR3 nucleotides are TGTGCCAGCAGCTTAGCGGGGACTAGCCAGGCCGGGGAGCTGTTTTTT. Translated, it gives CASSLAGTSQAGELFF. V and J are TRBV7-9 and TRBJ2-2, with 9 bases fitting TRBD2. With 0 bases clipped from V and 6 bases from J, the junction kept 5 bases outside the gene matches. This CDR3 region has 16 residues. From germline, CDR1 is SEHNR and CDR2 FQNEAQ (reference sequence).

The sample holds one count of this clone. The genes are TRBV5-6 and TRBJ2-5; 7 bases align to TRBD2. V gave up 1 base and J gave up 1 base; unmatched junction bases: 7. Germline lookup yields CDR1 SGHDT and CDR2 YYEEEE. This CDR3 is 16 amino acids long. CDR3 nucleotides: TGTGCCAGCAGCTTGTACAGCGGGATTCCCCAAGAGACCCAGTACTTC. Its protein is CASSLYSGIPQETQYF.

V gene TRBV28 combines with J gene TRBJ2-3; unclear D gene. The CDR3 loop spans 14 amino acids. The germline gives CDR1 MDHEN, CDR2 SYDVKM. Trimming removed 2 bases at V and 6 bases at J, with 12 bases between. The CDR3 here is CASSLRNSPDTQYF. CDR3 DNA: TGTGCCAGCAGTTTACGGAATTCCCCCGATACGCAGTATTTT.

J is TRBJ2-3 and V is TRBV7-2; D may be TRBD2 (6 bases). This CDR3 region has 17 residues. V was trimmed by 5 bases and J by 1 base, leaving 19 bases between them. Looked up from germline, CDR1 is SGHTA and CDR2 is FQGNSA. CDR3 sequence: CASSPPTAGLRTDTQYF. The CDR3 region has the DNA TGTGCCAGCAGCCCTCCTACAGCGGGTCTCCGCACAGATACGCAGTATTTT.

J is TRBJ1-2 and V is TRBV6-1, with 7 positions matching TRBD1. The CDR3 is 15 amino acids. The junction had 8 bases not matched to a gene; V was cut back by 5 bases and J by 2 bases. CDR1 is MNHNS and CDR2 is SASEGT in the germline V gene. Written as DNA, the CDR3 is TGTGCCAGCAGTTTCCTTCAACAGGGGAACTATGGCTACACCTTC. Amino acids: CASSFLQQGNYGYTF.

The rearrangement links TRBV18 to TRBJ2-3; TRBD2 aligns across 15 bases. This CDR3 contains 16 residues. Germline trimming cut 6 bases from V and 7 bases from J; bases unmatched to any gene: 8. In germline, CDR1 is KGHSH, CDR2 LQKENI. The CDR3 is CASSFGLAGGPNTQYF. As DNA, the CDR3 is TGTGCCAGCTCTTTCGGACTAGCGGGGGGGCCAAATACGCAGTATTTT.

The rearrangement uses TRBV25-1 and TRBJ1-5, with TRBD1 as a possible D gene (5 bases). The CDR3 runs to 14 residues. The V and J ends lost 6 bases and 1 base respectively, with 10 bases between them. Per the germline V gene, CDR1 is MGHDK and CDR2 is SYGVNS. CDR3 nucleotide sequence: TGTGCCAGCAGGTCAGAGGGGAGCAATCAGCCCCAGCATTTT. Protein sequence: CASRSEGSNQPQHF.

The genes are TRBV11-2 and TRBJ2-7, with D perhaps TRBD1 or TRBD2 (5 bases each). Germline V gene lookup returns CDR1 SGHAT and CDR2 FQNNGV. V lost 1 base to trimming and J lost 7 bases, with 14 bases between them. The CDR3 runs 14 residues. The CDR3: CASSLGGNYMEQYF. DNA of the CDR3: TGTGCCAGCAGCTTAGGGGGGAACTACATGGAGCAGTACTTC.

This chain uses TRBV5-1 with TRBJ2-5; a possible D gene is TRBD2 (6 bases). CDR1 is SGHRS and CDR2 is YFSETQ in the germline V gene. Between the trimmed V and J ends, which lost 4 bases and 5 bases, there was a span of 18 bases. The CDR3 spans 15 residues. CDR3 sequence reads: CASSPEGLATETQYF. The CDR3 DNA reads TGCGCCAGCAGCCCGGAAGGCCTAGCGACGGAGACCCAGTACTTC.

This clone was recorded only once. As DNA, the CDR3 is TGTGCCATCAGTGATGGGCTAGCGGGGCAAGAGACCCAGTACTTC. Residues: CAISDGLAGQETQYF. This chain joins TRBV10-3 and TRBJ2-5; TRBD2 agrees at 9 bases. Germline CDR1 is ENHRY and CDR2 is SYGVKD. Losses at the gene ends were 3 bases for V and 2 bases for J; bases not matched to a gene: 4. This CDR3 has 15 residues.

This clone showed up just once. The chain is built from TRBV27 and TRBJ1-6, with 8 positions matching TRBD1. Trimming at V came to 7 bases and at J to 10 bases, leaving 15 bases not matched to a gene. Germline CDR1 reads MNHEY; CDR2 reads SMNVEV (reference sequence). CDR3 length equals 16 residues. In nucleotides, the CDR3 is TGTGCCAGCACTTCCCACCAGGACAGGGCTGGATCACCCCTCCACTTT. Translated, it gives CASTSHQDRAGSPLHF.

Regarding this clone: In the same sample, other DNA sequences code for this CDR3. The J gene is TRBJ2-5, the V gene TRBV5-1, with D maybe TRBD2 (5 bases). Deletions cut 4 bases from V and 2 bases from J, with 12 bases between. From germline, CDR1 is SGHRS and CDR2 YFSETQ. The CDR3 is made up of 14 amino acids. CDR3 residues: CASSPLRGQETQYF. The CDR3 DNA reads TGCGCCAGCAGCCCCCTCCGGGGTCAAGAGACCCAGTACTTC.

The rearrangement links TRBV2 to TRBJ1-6; D might be TRBD1 (5 bases). V was shortened by 2 bases and J by 7 bases, with 12 bases between the two germline ends. This CDR3 spans 15 amino acids. CDR1 SNHLY and CDR2 FYNNEI come from the germline V gene. The CDR3 DNA follows: TGTGCCAGCAGTGAACGCCAGGGCCGGAATTCACCCCTCCACTTT. Its protein is CASSERQGRNSPLHF.

This chain uses TRBV7-2 with TRBJ2-7; D remains ambiguous. Germline V gives CDR1 SGHTA, CDR2 FQGNSA. This CDR3 is built from 13 residues. V lost 1 base to trimming and J lost 7 bases, with 11 bases between them. CDR3 nucleotides: TGTGCCAGCAGCTTAGAACCGCATGTGGAGCAGTACTTC. This encodes CASSLEPHVEQYF.

A remark on this clone: This CDR3 is also generated by other DNA sequences in the sample. V is TRBV28 and J is TRBJ2-3; 9 nucleotides align to TRBD2. V lost 6 bases to trimming and J lost 5 bases; unmatched junction nucleotides: 15. The V gene's germline CDR1 is MDHEN and CDR2 SYDVKM. CDR3 length: 17 residues. CDR3 nucleotides: TGTGCCAGCAGCCGACCACTGGGCGGGGGGGCCGGAGATACGCAGTATTTT. Protein sequence: CASSRPLGGGAGDTQYF. The whole variable domain, remainder taken from reference TRBV28 and TRBJ2-3, is DVKVTQSSRYLVKRTGEKVFLECVQDMDHENMFWYRQDPGLGLRLIYFSYDVKMKEKGDIPEGYSVSREKKERFSLILESASTNQTSMYLCASSRPLGGGAGDTQYFGPGTRLTVL.

V is TRBV2 and J is TRBJ2-1; D possibly corresponds to TRBD2 (7 bases). This CDR3 has 15 amino acids. Germline V gives CDR1 SNHLY, CDR2 FYNNEI. V was pared by 7 bases and J by 0 bases, with 13 bases between. The CDR3 protein is CASTGRGSSYNEQFF. The CDR3 DNA reads TGTGCCAGCACTGGGAGGGGGAGCTCCTACAATGAGCAGTTCTTC.

Only a few counts were recorded for this clone. The V call is TRBV5-4, the J call TRBJ1-5; D might be TRBD1 (6 bases). The germline V and J ends were trimmed by 4 bases and 2 bases, with 16 bases remaining between them. Per germline, CDR1 SGHNT and CDR2 YYREEE (reference sequence). The CDR3 has 16 amino acids. The CDR3: CASSIFLPGGNQPQHF. DNA of the CDR3: TGTGCCAGCAGCATCTTTCTGCCAGGGGGCAATCAGCCCCAGCATTTT.

The chain uses TRBV6-5 and TRBJ2-5; 9 bases align to TRBD2. The CDR3 loop spans 13 amino acids. J was trimmed by 5 bases and V by 11 bases; bases with no gene match: 9. Germline CDR1 reads MNHEY; CDR2 reads SVGAGI. CDR3 coding DNA: TGTGCCCTGGGGGAGCGGGGGGTGGAGACCCAGTACTTC. Protein: CALGERGVETQYF.